The 14 T cell receptor beta chains below were found in one sample sequenced in a study of shared clonotypes between healthy human individuals. The data were produced by immunoSEQ multiplex PCR, yet TCRdb's version contains in-frame clones alone and is incomplete. The sample yields 1.5 million to 2.5 million clones, just under 95% seen once. Naive CD8 cells were CD45RO-negative, positively selected for CCR7, excluding terminally differentiated effector memory CD45RA+ cells. Sequenced input: naive CD8+ T cells sorted from blood. These receptors were obtained from a man in his late teens or twenties in good health.

The chain employs TRBV28 and TRBJ2-7, with a weak D call TRBD2 (6 bases). Per the germline V gene, CDR1 is MDHEN and CDR2 is SYDVKM. The CDR3 extends over 15 amino acids. V lost 6 bases and J lost 4, with 19 bases in between. The CDR3 sequence: CASSFFSGGPYEQYF. Here the CDR3 DNA reads TGTGCCAGCAGCTTCTTCTCCGGGGGACCTTACGAGCAGTACTTC. Full variable domain (rest looked up from reference TRBV28 and TRBJ2-7): DVKVTQSSRYLVKRTGEKVFLECVQDMDHENMFWYRQDPGLGLRLIYFSYDVKMKEKGDIPEGYSVSREKKERFSLILESASTNQTSMYLCASSFFSGGPYEQYFGPGTRLTVT.

The chain links TRBV7-9 to TRBJ2-2; no reliable D call. CDR1 and CDR2 (germline): SEHNR, FQNEAQ (reference sequence). The CDR3 totals 13 residues. The V gene lost 5 bases and the J gene lost 7 bases, with 11 bases spanning the gap. Here the CDR3 DNA reads TGTGCCAGCAGCGCTCCTGGTATCGGGGAGCTGTTTTTT. It yields the protein CASSAPGIGELFF.

This sequence joins TRBV30 and TRBJ2-1; D is unclear. This CDR3 spans 10 amino acids. The V end lost 3 bases, the J end lost 5 bases, and 2 bases lay between the germline ends. In germline, CDR1 is GTSNPN, CDR2 SVGIG (reference sequence). CDR3 DNA sequence: TGTGCCTGGAGGGACAATGAGCAGTTCTTC. This sequence encodes CAWRDNEQFF.

The chain has TRBV4-3 and TRBJ2-7; 7 bases agree with TRBD2. The V segment lost 3 bases and the J segment 0 bases; nucleotides outside the gene matches: 5. The CDR3 length is 15 residues. Germline V gives CDR1 LGHNA, CDR2 YSLEER. The CDR3 region is CASSHGLGSSYEQYF. The CDR3 nucleotides are TGCGCCAGCAGCCACGGACTAGGGAGCTCCTACGAGCAGTACTTC.

This clone was observed a single time. Other DNA sequences in the same sample also yield this CDR3. The chain joins TRBV7-9 to TRBJ1-2; D remains unclear. CDR3 length: 13 residues. V was trimmed by 1 base and J by 1 base, leaving 4 bases between them. Germline V gene lookup returns CDR1 SEHNR and CDR2 FQNEAQ (reference sequence). The CDR3 loop is CASSLDGNYGYTF. The CDR3 DNA is TGTGCCAGCAGCTTAGATGGTAACTATGGCTACACCTTC.

The chain couples TRBV27 to TRBJ1-5; TRBD1 aligns across 9 bases. CDR3 length equals 15 residues. Germline CDR1 and CDR2: MNHEY and SMNVEV (reference sequence). V lost 8 bases, J lost 1 base, and 6 bases stayed unmatched. Written as DNA, the CDR3 is TGTGCCAGCGGACGACAGGGGGGGAGCAATCAGCCCCAGCATTTT. Protein sequence: CASGRQGGSNQPQHF.

This clone was seen just once. The gene calls are TRBV7-9 and TRBJ2-5, with D unresolved. Between the trimmed V and J ends, which lost 5 bases and 2 bases, there was a span of 12 bases. The germline V gene encodes CDR1 SEHNR and CDR2 FQNEAQ (reference sequence). The CDR3 runs to 14 residues. The CDR3 reads CASSDSPGQETQYF. The CDR3 DNA is TGTGCCAGCAGCGATAGCCCAGGTCAAGAGACCCAGTACTTC.

To note about this clone: Other DNA sequences of this sample code for an identical CDR3. The chain links TRBV18 to TRBJ2-2; D might be TRBD1 or TRBD2, each matching 5 bases. V lost 3 bases to trimming and J lost 2 bases, with 7 bases between them. Looked up from germline, CDR1 is KGHSH and CDR2 is LQKENI. This CDR3 contains 14 residues. The chain's CDR3 is CASSPGGNTGELFF. The CDR3 nucleotides are TGTGCCAGCTCACCTGGGGGAAACACCGGGGAGCTGTTTTTT. Full variable domain (outside the CDR3, taken from reference TRBV18 and TRBJ2-2): NAGVMQNPRHLVRRRGQEARLRCSPMKGHSHVYWYRQLPEEGLKFMVYLQKENIIDESGMPKERFSAEFPKEGPSILRIQQVVRGDSAAYFCASSPGGNTGELFFGEGSRLTVL.

This clone was detected only once. The genes are TRBV7-9 and TRBJ2-3; D may be TRBD2 (5 bases). The germline V and J ends were trimmed by 7 bases and 0 bases, with 20 bases remaining between them. CDR3 length: 17 residues. Germline CDR1 and CDR2: SEHNR and FQNEAQ (reference sequence). The CDR3 nucleotides are TGTGCCAGCAACCCGCCGATACTTGGCGGGAGCACAGATACGCAGTATTTT. Residues: CASNPPILGGSTDTQYF.

The chain carries TRBV27 and TRBJ2-7; perhaps D is TRBD1 or TRBD2 (5 bases each). Per germline, CDR1 MNHEY and CDR2 SMNVEV (reference sequence). The V gene lost 6 bases and the J gene lost 7 bases, with 16 bases spanning the gap. CDR3 length: 13 amino acids. In DNA, the CDR3 is TGTGCCAGCAGCCGAGGCCGAGGGACGGAGCAGTACTTC. Translation gives CASSRGRGTEQYF.

This clone was counted a single time. V gene TRBV30 combines with J gene TRBJ1-3; a possible D gene is TRBD1 (5 bases). Germline CDR1 reads GTSNPN; CDR2 reads SVGIG (reference sequence). This CDR3 region has 14 residues. The ends were cut back, 1 base at V and 4 bases at J, with 11 bases in the middle. CDR3 loop: CAWSADSVGNTIYF. The CDR3 DNA is TGTGCCTGGAGTGCCGACAGTGTCGGAAACACCATATATTTT.

The rearrangement links TRBV7-9 to TRBJ1-1; no reliable D call. CDR3 size: 15 residues. The V end lost 0 bases, the J end lost 1 base, and 9 bases lay between the germline ends. CDR1 is SEHNR and CDR2 is FQNEAQ in the germline V gene (reference sequence). CDR3 loop: CASSLAPGSNTEAFF. The CDR3 region has the DNA TGTGCCAGCAGCTTAGCGCCAGGTTCGAACACTGAAGCTTTCTTT.

The V gene is TRBV5-1, the J gene TRBJ2-5; a possible D gene is TRBD2 (6 bases). The ends were cut back, 1 base at V and 0 bases at J, with 10 bases in the middle. Germline loops: CDR1 SGHRS, CDR2 YFSETQ. The CDR3 runs to 15 residues. In DNA, the CDR3 is TGCGCCAGCAGCTTGTACCGGGACTACCAAGAGACCCAGTACTTC. Amino acid sequence: CASSLYRDYQETQYF.

The chain uses TRBV30 and TRBJ1-1; TRBD1 aligns across 7 bases. The junction had 6 bases not matched to a gene; V was cut back by 3 bases and J by 5 bases. There are 13 residues in the CDR3. Germline assignment: CDR1 GTSNPN and CDR2 SVGIG (reference sequence). The CDR3 DNA is TGTGCCTGGAGCCCGGAGGGGGCGACTGAAGCTTTCTTT. Its protein product is CAWSPEGATEAFF. The entire variable domain, with the rest obtained from reference TRBV30 and TRBJ1-1, is as follows: SQTIHQWPATLVQPVGSPLSLECTVEGTSNPNLYWYRQAAGRGLQLLFYSVGIGQISSEVPQNLSASRPQDRQFILSSKKLLLSDSGFYLCAWSPEGATEAFFGQGTRLTVV.